This T cell receptor (beta chain) was observed in a study of T-cell memory formation after mild COVID-19. The CDR3 has 14 residues. Germline V lookup: CDR1 LGHDT, CDR2 YNNKEL (reference sequence). Trimming shortened V by 0 bases and J by 9 bases, and 9 bases separated the two germline ends. Barcoded TCR alpha and TCR beta cDNA libraries with UMIs came from 5'RACE using constant-segment primers. TCRdb fed the 5' RACE reads into MiXCR, producing one record per CDR3 protein. This sample has 400,000 to 450,000 distinct CDR3 sequences; over 15% occur once, and the top ten carry roughly 21%. The sequence derives from a man between 18 and 29 years old who had mild COVID-19 (a few samples of this study predate the infection). Cell type and time point are not known. What was sequenced was PBMCs or a T cell subset sorted from them (not recorded which). The chain links TRBV3-1 to TRBJ1-6; D is possibly TRBD1 (6 bases). The CDR3 region has the DNA TGTGCCAGCAGCCAAGACGGGGGGCTTTCACCCCTCCACTTT. Translation: CASSQDGGLSPLHF.